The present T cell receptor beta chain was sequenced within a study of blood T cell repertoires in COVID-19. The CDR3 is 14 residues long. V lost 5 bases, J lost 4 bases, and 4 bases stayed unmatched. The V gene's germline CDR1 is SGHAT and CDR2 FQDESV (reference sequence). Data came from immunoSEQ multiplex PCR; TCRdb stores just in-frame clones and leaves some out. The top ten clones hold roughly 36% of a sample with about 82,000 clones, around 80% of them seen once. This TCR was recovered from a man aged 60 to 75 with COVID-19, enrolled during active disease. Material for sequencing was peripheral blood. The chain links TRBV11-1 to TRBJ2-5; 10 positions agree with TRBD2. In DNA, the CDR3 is TGTGCCAGCAGCATAGGACTAGCGGTAGAGACCCAGTACTTC. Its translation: CASSIGLAVETQYF.